The 6 T cell receptor beta chains listed next were all sequenced from one sample in a study of T cell responses to AZD1222 COVID-19 vaccine. The table came from immunoSEQ multiplex PCR; TCRdb's copy has only in-frame clones and leaves some out. The sample lists around 95,000 clones, approximately 87% seen once, with 2.8% in the top ten. The specimen was peripheral blood, collected on day 0 of AZD1222 vaccination. The receptors here all came from an adult in good health.

This clone was detected only a few times. The chain has TRBV10-3 and TRBJ1-5, with 10 bases that match TRBD1. V shed 6 bases, J shed 6 bases, and the junction held 5 bases outside the gene matches. The CDR3 is made up of 14 amino acids. In germline, CDR1 is ENHRY, CDR2 SYGVKD. The CDR3 loop is CAIRGTGELQPQHF. Here the CDR3 DNA reads TGTGCCATCAGAGGGACAGGGGAGCTTCAGCCCCAGCATTTT.

The chain is built from TRBV5-6 and TRBJ1-1; 11 nucleotides agree with TRBD1. Germline V lookup: CDR1 SGHDT, CDR2 YYEEEE. The V segment lost 2 bases and the J segment 4 bases; nucleotides outside the gene matches: 7. This CDR3 spans 16 amino acids. The CDR3 nucleotides are TGTGCCAGCAGCTTCGGACAGGGGGCGCTGGGCACTGAAGCTTTCTTT. Protein sequence: CASSFGQGALGTEAFF.

The table lists this clone with a count of one. V and J are TRBV24-1 and TRBJ2-5; 7 bases map to TRBD2. The germline V gene has CDR1 KGHDR and CDR2 SFDVKD. This CDR3 contains 15 residues. J gave up 2 bases and V 7 bases, and 9 bases lay outside the gene matches. The CDR3 bases are TGTGCCACCAGCTCTAGCGGAGCACTTCAAGAGACCCAGTACTTC. This codes for CATSSSGALQETQYF.

The chain couples TRBV9 to TRBJ2-4; 7 nucleotides align to TRBD1. Looked up from germline, CDR1 is SGDLS and CDR2 is YYNGEE. Unmatched junction bases numbered 5, after V lost 0 bases and J lost 2 bases. CDR3 size: 16 residues. The CDR3 DNA reads TGTGCCAGCAGCGTAGGAGGGGGCAGAACCAAAAACATTCAGTACTTC. It encodes CASSVGGGRTKNIQYF. Based on the CDR3 plus reference TRBV9 and TRBJ2-4, the full variable domain is DSGVTQTPKHLITATGQRVTLRCSPRSGDLSVYWYQQSLDQGLQFLIQYYNGEERAKGNILERFSAQQFPDLHSELNLSSLELGDSALYFCASSVGGGRTKNIQYFGAGTRLSVL.

The rearrangement uses TRBV19 and TRBJ1-4, with no clear D. CDR1 and CDR2 from the germline V gene are LNHDA and SQIVND (reference sequence). V dropped 4 bases and J dropped 3 bases, with 18 bases sitting between them. The CDR3 consists of 17 residues. The CDR3: CASSTPNSGNPNEKLFF. CDR3 sequence (DNA): TGTGCCAGTAGTACCCCAAATTCAGGCAACCCTAATGAAAAACTGTTTTTT.

This clone appeared once. The J gene is TRBJ2-1, the V gene TRBV19; 7 bases are a match to TRBD2. The germline CDR1 and CDR2 sequences are LNHDA and SQIVND (reference sequence). J lost 6 bases, V lost 5 bases, and 7 bases had no gene match. The CDR3 loop spans 14 amino acids. DNA of the CDR3: TGTGCCAGTAGTTGGCTAGCGGAGTTCAATGAGCAGTTCTTC. Protein sequence: CASSWLAEFNEQFF.